The entry that follows covers one T cell receptor beta chain sequence. Its antigen is not identified. The authors ran a second PCR of 7 to 11 cycles using a sample-barcoded 5' primer and a J-beta primer mix. TCRdb re-called the 5' RACE reads with MiXCR, one entry per CDR3 protein. Altogether some 940,000 distinct CDR3 sequences are present, roughly 29% being singletons, with the ten largest covering about a tenth. The sample belongs to a study of blood T cells in healthy people across ages. The study's findings and limits: TCR beta diversity tracked closely with naive T cell percentage.

The CDR3 length is 17 residues. The V end was cut by 6 bases, the J end by 0 bases, with 19 bases between. Germline lookup yields CDR1 SNHLY and CDR2 FYNNEI. This same sample was also part of a study on T cells of mothers and their children.

This clonotype originated in a woman in her 40s in good health. Sequenced: blood. This chain connects TRBV2 to TRBJ2-3; TRBD2 might be the D (6 bases). CDR3 residues: CASRTILTGTSTDTQYF. CDR3 coding DNA: TGTGCCAGCAGGACTATTTTAACCGGGACTAGCACAGATACGCAGTATTTT.